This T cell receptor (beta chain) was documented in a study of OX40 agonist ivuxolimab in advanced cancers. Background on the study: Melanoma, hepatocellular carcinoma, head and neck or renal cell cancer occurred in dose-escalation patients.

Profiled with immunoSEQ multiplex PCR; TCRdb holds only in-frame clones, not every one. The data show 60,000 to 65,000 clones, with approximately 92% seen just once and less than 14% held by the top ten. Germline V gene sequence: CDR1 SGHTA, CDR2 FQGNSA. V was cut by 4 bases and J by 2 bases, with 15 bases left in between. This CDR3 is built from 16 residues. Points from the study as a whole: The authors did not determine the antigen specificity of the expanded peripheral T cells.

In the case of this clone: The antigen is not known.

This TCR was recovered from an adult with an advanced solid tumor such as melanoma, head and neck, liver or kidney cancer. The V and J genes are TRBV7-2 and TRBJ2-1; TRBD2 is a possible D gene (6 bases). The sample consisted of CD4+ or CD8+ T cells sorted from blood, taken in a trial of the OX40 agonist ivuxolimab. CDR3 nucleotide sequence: TGTGCCAGCAGCTCGGGGAGCGGGCGGGCCTACAATGAGCAGTTCTTC. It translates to CASSSGSGRAYNEQFF.